These 23 T cell receptor beta chains were sequenced from one sample in a study of T-cell reconstitution after alpha-beta-depleted transplantation in children. As it was prepared, the TCRbeta library received unique molecular identifiers. TCRdb passed the PCR reads through MiXCR, listing each CDR3 protein once. This sample yields approximately 980,000 distinct CDR3 sequences, of which around 30% are seen a single time; 25% to 35% belongs to the top ten. The material was PBMCs, mostly from graft donor cells, obtained 360 days after TCRalphabeta/CD19-depleted stem cell transplant. The receptor source for this set is a boy under two years old who had a stem cell transplant for SCID, so the T cells may come from the graft donor.

A few counts support this clonotype. The CDR3 loop reads CASSGGAGNTIYF. As DNA, the CDR3 is TGTGCCAGCAGTGGTGGCGCCGGAAACACCATATATTTT. This sequence joins TRBV2 and TRBJ1-3; no firm D call. This CDR3 has 13 amino acids. Germline CDR1 is SNHLY and CDR2 is FYNNEI. Deletions cut 4 bases from V and 4 bases from J, with 8 bases between. Drawing the rest from reference TRBV2 and TRBJ1-3, the complete variable domain is EPEVTQTPSHQVTQMGQEVILRCVPISNHLYFYWYRQILGQKVEFLVSFYNNEISEKSEIFDDQFSVERPDGSNFTLKIRSTKLEDSAMYFCASSGGAGNTIYFGEGSWLTVV.

The genes are TRBV11-1 and TRBJ2-2; maybe TRBD2 (6 bases). Looked up from germline, CDR1 is SGHAT and CDR2 is FQDESV (reference sequence). The CDR3 consists of 14 residues. V was cut by 6 bases and J by 7 bases, with 15 bases left in between. In DNA form, the CDR3 reads TGTGCCAGCAGTACGCGGGACTCAGGCGGGGAGCTGTTTTTT. It yields the protein CASSTRDSGGELFF.

In this sample, this clonotype turned up a few times. The chain carries TRBV20-1 and TRBJ2-1; tentative D call: TRBD2 (6 bases). Trimming cost V 2 bases and J 8 bases, with 19 bases left between them. The germline gives CDR1 DFQATT, CDR2 SNEGSKA (reference sequence). The CDR3 runs to 15 residues. CDR3 coding DNA: TGCAGTGCTAGACCTGGGGGTCGGACGGGGGATGAGCAGTTCTTC. It encodes CSARPGGRTGDEQFF.

V is TRBV29-1 and J is TRBJ2-3; perhaps TRBD2 as D (6 bases). CDR1 and CDR2 (germline): SQVTM, ANQGSEA. The CDR3 has 15 residues. V lost 2 bases to trimming and J lost 6 bases, with 18 bases between them. The CDR3 coding sequence is TGCAGCGTTGAACTGCTTTCAGCGGGCGACGATACGCAGTATTTT. As protein: CSVELLSAGDDTQYF.

This clonotype was counted only a few times. In DNA, the CDR3 is TGTGCCAGCAGTTTACTGGGACGAACTAATGAAAAACTGTTTTTT. Protein: CASSLLGRTNEKLFF. The V gene is TRBV12-3 or TRBV12-4, the J gene TRBJ1-4, with D possibly being TRBD1 (5 bases). This CDR3 comprises 15 residues. Trimming pared 2 bases from V and 1 base from J, leaving 8 bases between.

The rearrangement joins TRBV7-3 to TRBJ2-7; 8 nucleotides line up with TRBD2. The germline V gene encodes CDR1 SGHTA and CDR2 FQGTGA. The CDR3 is 15 residues long. Trimming removed 5 bases from V and 6 bases from J; junction bases left unmatched: 12. CDR3 sequence reads: CASSPHHSGRGEQYF. The CDR3, as DNA: TGTGCCAGCAGCCCCCATCACAGCGGGAGAGGCGAGCAGTACTTC.

This clonotype was counted a few times. This sequence joins TRBV27 and TRBJ2-7; TRBD1 agrees at 9 bases. V shed 5 bases and J 6 bases; nucleotides not matched to a gene: 11. This CDR3 comprises 15 residues. CDR1 and CDR2 (germline): MNHEY, SMNVEV (reference sequence). Written as DNA, the CDR3 is TGTGCCAGCAGTCCCGCCGGGACAGGGACTTTCGAGCAGTACTTC. Translating gives CASSPAGTGTFEQYF.

The rearrangement uses TRBV5-6 and TRBJ2-2; D unclear. This CDR3 has 13 residues. The ends were cut back, 2 bases at V and 7 bases at J, with 9 bases in the middle. The germline V gene has CDR1 SGHDT and CDR2 YYEEEE. The CDR3, as DNA: TGTGCCAGCAGCTTACGTCGAGTCGGGGAGCTGTTTTTT. It is translated as CASSLRRVGELFF.

The V and J genes are TRBV4-1 and TRBJ2-5; D remains unclear. The CDR3 runs 14 residues. V lost 0 bases to trimming and J lost 2 bases, with 7 bases between them. CDR1 MGHRA and CDR2 YSYEKL come from the germline V gene. The CDR3: CASSQDKFQETQYF. The CDR3 DNA reads as TGCGCCAGCAGCCAAGATAAGTTTCAAGAGACCCAGTACTTC.

J is TRBJ2-7 and V is TRBV7-2; TRBD2 agrees at 9 bases. The CDR3 has 14 residues. V shed 6 bases, J shed 4 bases, and the junction held 7 bases outside the gene matches. Per germline, CDR1 SGHTA and CDR2 FQGNSA. The CDR3 loop is CASSSAGGLYEQYF. As DNA, the CDR3 is TGTGCCAGCAGTTCTGCGGGGGGGTTGTACGAGCAGTACTTC. Complete variable domain (other parts from reference TRBV7-2 and TRBJ2-7): GAGVSQSPSNKVTEKGKDVELRCDPISGHTALYWYRQSLGQGLEFLIYFQGNSAPDKSGLPSDRFSAERTGGSVSTLTIQRTQQEDSAVYLCASSSAGGLYEQYFGPGTRLTVT.

V is TRBV11-2 and J is TRBJ2-3; 9 nucleotides align to TRBD2. The trim removed 7 bases at V and 5 bases at J, leaving 19 bases unmatched. This CDR3 contains 18 residues. Germline CDR1 and CDR2: SGHAT and FQNNGV. The CDR3 DNA reads TGTGCCAGCAACCCCTTATGGGGCGGGGGGGCTATAGGAGATACGCAGTATTTT. Its translation: CASNPLWGGGAIGDTQYF.

This clonotype was seen more than once but under ten times. V is TRBV2 and J is TRBJ1-2; 8 bases agree with TRBD1. The CDR3 contains 12 residues. Germline V gene sequence: CDR1 SNHLY, CDR2 FYNNEI. The V gene end was trimmed by 7 bases and the J gene end by 5 bases; junction bases not matched to a gene: 3. CDR3 protein: CASTGGVYGYTF. CDR3 coding DNA: TGTGCCAGCACAGGGGGCGTGTATGGCTACACCTTC.

This clonotype has just a few counts. CDR3 loop: CASSDGQGAGANVLTF. CDR3 in DNA: TGTGCCAGCAGCGACGGACAGGGGGCTGGGGCCAACGTCCTGACTTTC. The gene calls are TRBV5-5 and TRBJ2-6; 10 positions match TRBD1. Germline CDR1 reads SGHKS; CDR2 reads YYEKEE (reference sequence). The CDR3 sequence is 16 residues long. V was pared by 4 bases and J by 2 bases, with 3 bases of the junction left unmatched. The full variable domain, its missing parts supplied by reference TRBV5-5 and TRBJ2-6, is DAGVTQSPTHLIKTRGQQVTLRCSPISGHKSVSWYQQVLGQGPQFIFQYYEKEERGRGNFPDRFSARQFPNYSSELNVNALLLGDSALYLCASSDGQGAGANVLTFGAGSRLTVL.

This clonotype was detected only a few times. The CDR3 DNA is TGTGCCAGCAGTATCGGGCCTGCCGGCACCGGGGAGCTGTTTTTT. It yields the protein CASSIGPAGTGELFF. The chain has TRBV7-2 and TRBJ2-2, with no clear D. V was trimmed by 6 bases and J by 4 bases, leaving 15 bases between them. The germline gives CDR1 SGHTA, CDR2 FQGNSA. This CDR3 is 15 amino acids long.

This clonotype was counted only a few times. The V and J genes are TRBV4-2 and TRBJ2-1; D perhaps matches TRBD2 (5 bases). Trimming shortened V by 0 bases and J by 13 bases, and 13 bases separated the two germline ends. Germline lookup yields CDR1 LGHNA and CDR2 YNFKEQ. This CDR3 region has 13 residues. The CDR3 bases are TGTGCCAGCAGCCAAGATGTAGGACTTTTCCAGTTCTTC. Translation: CASSQDVGLFQFF.

The CDR3 sequence is CASSSLMNTEAFF. The CDR3 DNA reads as TGTGCCAGCAGTTCGCTTATGAACACTGAAGCTTTCTTT. The V and J genes are TRBV27 and TRBJ1-1; no clear D. The CDR3 is 13 amino acids. V was trimmed by 4 bases and J by 0 bases, leaving 6 bases between them. Germline V gene lookup returns CDR1 MNHEY and CDR2 SMNVEV (reference sequence).

CDR3 DNA: TGCGCCAGCAGCCAAGATGGCTGGGGGGGCACCGGGGAGCTGTTTTTT. Its protein is CASSQDGWGGTGELFF. This sequence joins TRBV4-1 and TRBJ2-2; 7 bases map to TRBD2. CDR3 length equals 16 residues. Germline CDR1 and CDR2: MGHRA and YSYEKL. J gave up 4 bases and V 0 bases, and 5 bases lay outside the gene matches.

This clonotype has a handful of counts. In DNA form, the CDR3 reads TGCAGTGCTAGACAGGGATTTAATGAAAAACTGTTTTTT. Protein sequence: CSARQGFNEKLFF. This rearrangement joins TRBV20-1 to TRBJ1-4; the D gene is possibly TRBD1 (5 bases). Germline-derived CDR1 and CDR2 are DFQATT and SNEGSKA (reference sequence). V was trimmed by 2 bases and J by 4 bases, leaving 8 bases between them. The CDR3 is 13 amino acids.

The rearrangement links TRBV5-6 to TRBJ2-1; either TRBD1 or TRBD2 may supply D (5 bases each). The CDR3 consists of 13 residues. Germline V gene data show CDR1 as SGHDT and CDR2 as YYEEEE. The V end lost 4 bases, the J end lost 15 bases, and 20 bases lay between the germline ends. CDR3 nucleotide sequence: TGTGCCAGCAGCCCCGTTTCGAGGGGAGTGCGGTTCTTC. Protein sequence: CASSPVSRGVRFF.

V is TRBV2 and J is TRBJ1-1; 8 bases are a match to TRBD1. Germline V gene data show CDR1 as SNHLY and CDR2 as FYNNEI. V lost 6 bases to trimming and J lost 6 bases; unmatched junction nucleotides: 9. The CDR3 has 14 residues. The CDR3 region has the DNA TGTGCCAGCAGGGGGCAGGGGGCCTACTCTGAAGCTTTCTTT. Its protein product is CASRGQGAYSEAFF.

The V call is TRBV29-1, the J call TRBJ2-5, with D tentatively TRBD1 (5 bases). V was cut by 4 bases and J by 3 bases, with 18 bases left in between. Germline V gene lookup returns CDR1 SQVTM and CDR2 ANQGSEA. The CDR3 runs 15 residues. CDR3 bases: TGCAGCGTTGGGTTAAGGGGTTTCACGAAAGAGACCCAGTACTTC. Its translation: CSVGLRGFTKETQYF.

The CDR3 region is CASSPFSGNKEQYF. CDR3 bases: TGTGCCAGCAGCCCATTTTCGGGGAATAAAGAGCAGTACTTC. The V call is TRBV7-2, the J call TRBJ2-7, with D perhaps matching TRBD2 (5 bases). Germline loops: CDR1 SGHTA, CDR2 FQGNSA. The CDR3 loop spans 14 amino acids. V gave up 5 bases and J gave up 7 bases, with 18 bases separating them.

This clonotype was observed a handful of times. The V and J genes are TRBV4-2 and TRBJ2-7, with TRBD1 as a possible D gene (6 bases). The CDR3 has 17 amino acids. The V end was cut by 0 bases, the J end by 0 bases, with 15 bases between. Germline V gives CDR1 LGHNA, CDR2 YNFKEQ. CDR3: CASSQEALGAASYEQYF. CDR3 DNA: TGTGCCAGCAGCCAAGAAGCTCTGGGGGCGGCCTCCTACGAGCAGTACTTC.